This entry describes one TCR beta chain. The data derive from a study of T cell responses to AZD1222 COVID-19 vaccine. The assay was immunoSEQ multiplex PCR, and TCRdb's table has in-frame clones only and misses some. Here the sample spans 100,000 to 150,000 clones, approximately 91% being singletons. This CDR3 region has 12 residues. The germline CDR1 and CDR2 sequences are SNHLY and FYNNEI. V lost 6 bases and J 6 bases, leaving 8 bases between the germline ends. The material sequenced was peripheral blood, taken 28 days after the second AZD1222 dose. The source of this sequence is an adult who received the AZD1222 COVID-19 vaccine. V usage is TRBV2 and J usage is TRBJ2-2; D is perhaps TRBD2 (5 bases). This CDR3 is CASRPGAGELFF. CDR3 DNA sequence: TGTGCCAGCAGGCCCGGGGCCGGGGAGCTGTTTTTT.